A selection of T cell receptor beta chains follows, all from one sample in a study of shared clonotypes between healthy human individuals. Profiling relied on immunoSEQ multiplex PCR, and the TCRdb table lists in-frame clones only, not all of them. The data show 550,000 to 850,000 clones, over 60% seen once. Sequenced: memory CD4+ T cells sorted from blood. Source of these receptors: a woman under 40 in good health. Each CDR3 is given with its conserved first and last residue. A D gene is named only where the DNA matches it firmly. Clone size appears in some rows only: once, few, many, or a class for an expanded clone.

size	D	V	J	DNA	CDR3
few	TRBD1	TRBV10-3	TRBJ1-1	TGTGCCATCAGTGAGTCAGAGACAGGGGCGGACACTGAAGCTTTCTTT	CAISESETGADTEAFF
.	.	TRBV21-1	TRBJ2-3	TGTGCCAGCGGCACGTGTGGGGGTACGCAGTATTTT	CASGTCGGTQYF
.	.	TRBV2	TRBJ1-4	TGTGCCAGCAGTGGGACAGTTGCAACTAATGAAAAACTGTTTTTT	CASSGTVATNEKLFF
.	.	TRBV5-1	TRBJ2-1	TGCGCCAGCAGCTTCGGACAAACCTACAATGAGCAGTTCTTC	CASSFGQTYNEQFF
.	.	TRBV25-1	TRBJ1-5	TGTGCCAGCAGTGAAAGTTGGCTCAATCAGCCCCAGCATTTT	CASSESWLNQPQHF
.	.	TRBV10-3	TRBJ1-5	TGTGCCATCAGTGGGCCGCAAAGCAATCAGCCCCAGCATTTT	CAISGPQSNQPQHF
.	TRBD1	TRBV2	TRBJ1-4	TGTGCCAGCAGTGCGGGGGGGACAGGAGATTTTAATGAAAAACTGTTTTTT	CASSAGGTGDFNEKLFF
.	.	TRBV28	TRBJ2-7	TGTGCCAGCAGCCAGAACTACGAGCAGTACTTC	CASSQNYEQYF
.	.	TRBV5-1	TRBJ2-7	TGCGCCAGCAGCTTGGGACAGACCGGCTGGGAGTACTTC	CASSLGQTGWEYF
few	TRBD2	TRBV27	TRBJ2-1	TGTGCCAGCAGTATCCAAGCGGGACCCTACAATGAGCAGTTCTTC	CASSIQAGPYNEQFF
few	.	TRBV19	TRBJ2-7	TGTGCTAGAGTTGAGGTTGGGACACCCCCTAACGAGCAGTACTTC	CARVEVGTPPNEQYF
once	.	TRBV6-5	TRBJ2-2	TGTGCCAGCAGTACCGCGGGATCGAACACCGGGGAGCTGTTTTTT	CASSTAGSNTGELFF
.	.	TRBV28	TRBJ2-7	TGTGCCAGCAGTTCCACTATTCCCTACGAGCAGTACTTC	CASSSTIPYEQYF
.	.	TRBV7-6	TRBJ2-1	TGTGCCAGCAGACTGGACACGTACAATGAGCAGTTCTTC	CASRLDTYNEQFF
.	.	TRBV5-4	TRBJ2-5	TGTGCCAGCAGCTTGGAACTGGAAGAGACCCAGTACTTC	CASSLELEETQYF
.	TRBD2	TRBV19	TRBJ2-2	TGTGCCAGTAGTATTGGTCTAGCGGGAAACACCGGGGAGCTGTTTTTT	CASSIGLAGNTGELFF